Below, 3 T cell receptor beta chains from the same sample are listed, as sequenced in a study of OX40 agonist ivuxolimab in advanced cancers. Repertoires were generated with immunoSEQ multiplex PCR, while TCRdb's copy carries only in-frame clones and drops some. The profile shows 30,000 to 45,000 clones, 80% to 85% of them singletons. This specimen consisted of CD4+ or CD8+ T cells sorted from blood, obtained in a trial of the OX40 agonist ivuxolimab. The receptors stem from an adult with an advanced solid tumor such as melanoma, head and neck, liver or kidney cancer.

This chain connects TRBV27 to TRBJ2-2; a weak D match, TRBD2 (6 bases). This CDR3 comprises 15 residues. V lost 8 bases to trimming and J lost 5 bases, with 18 bases between them. The germline gives CDR1 MNHEY, CDR2 SMNVEV (reference sequence). The DNA for the CDR3 is TGTGCCAGCTCACCTCGACTAGAGAGGACCGGGGAGCTGTTTTTT. Translation: CASSPRLERTGELFF.

V usage is TRBV5-1 and J usage is TRBJ1-6; D call uncertain. V was cut by 0 bases and J by 7 bases, with 11 bases left in between. Looked up from germline, CDR1 is SGHRS and CDR2 is YFSETQ. There are 15 residues in the CDR3. The CDR3 DNA follows: TGCGCCAGCAGCTTGGCCCGGGTGACGAATTCACCCCTCCACTTT. Residues: CASSLARVTNSPLHF. Variable domain in full (rest from reference TRBV5-1 and TRBJ1-6): KAGVTQTPRYLIKTRGQQVTLSCSPISGHRSVSWYQQTPGQGLQFLFEYFSETQRNKGNFPGRFSGRQFSNSRSEMNVSTLELGDSALYLCASSLARVTNSPLHFGNGTRLTVT.

The CDR3 DNA follows: TGTGCCAGCAGTTTAACGACTAGCGGAACCACAGATACGCAGTATTTT. Translated, it gives CASSLTTSGTTDTQYF. The chain recombines TRBV28 with TRBJ2-3; 9 nucleotides match TRBD2. CDR3 length: 16 residues. Unmatched junction bases numbered 5, after V lost 2 bases and J lost 2 bases. Germline V lookup: CDR1 MDHEN, CDR2 SYDVKM.